This T cell receptor (beta chain) was observed in a study of blood T cell repertoires in COVID-19. The overall study: Samples came from the United States, Italy and Spain, spanning acute and convalescent COVID-19. T cells, B-cell-depleted T cells, or PBMCs supplied cDNA or gDNA.

The authors' processing: Estimation of nucleated cell counts was performed using reference gene primer amplification. Profiled with immunoSEQ multiplex PCR; TCRdb holds only in-frame clones, not every one. For V, J and clone size, that table is used; D and trimming come from the DNA. The table includes about 72,000 clones, roughly 87% detected once. The CDR3 spans 16 residues. Deletions cut 4 bases from V and 4 bases from J, with 20 bases between. Germline V gene sequence: CDR1 SGDLS, CDR2 YYNGEE. The chain has TRBV9 and TRBJ1-2, with D unclear. The source material was peripheral blood. This clonotype was sampled from a human donor in a cohort sampled during active COVID-19. Here the CDR3 DNA reads TGTGCCAGCAGCCCCGGAGGCGTGTCCTTACTCTATGGCTACACCTTC. Translated, it gives CASSPGGVSLLYGYTF.